This T cell receptor beta chain came from a study of blood T cells in healthy people across ages. Drawing of peripheral blood yielded roughly 9.8 milliliters from each donor. Whole-study findings and limits: Unsorted PBMCs ruled out conclusive naive versus antigen-experienced comparison.

This clonotype has just a few counts. The antigen is undetermined. Primed by a sample-barcoded 5' primer and a J-beta primer mix, a second PCR proceeded for 7 to 11 cycles. A minimum of 3 million CDR3-containing paired-end reads was obtained for each sample. TCRdb reanalysed the 5' RACE reads using MiXCR and keeps one entry per CDR3 protein. The sample consists of more than 1 million distinct CDR3 sequences, 35% to 50% of them appearing once. Germline loops: CDR1 SGHAT, CDR2 FQNNGV. V lost 4 bases and J 5 bases, leaving 15 bases between the germline ends. The CDR3 sequence is 14 residues long. The chain combines TRBV11-2 with TRBJ2-7, with D uncertain. Sequenced sample: blood. The clonotype was recovered from a woman aged 60-70 years in good health. The CDR3 DNA follows: TGTGCCAGCAGCTATCAGGTTAACGTCCACGAGCAGTACTTC. Its translation: CASSYQVNVHEQYF.